The 26 T cell receptor beta chains given below trace back to one sample, sequenced in a study of T cells in Graves' hyperthyroidism and ophthalmopathy. Using RNA transcripts as the source, TCR beta CDR3 regions were amplified. The HTBI set primed first-round TCR CDR3 RT-PCR. TCRdb analysed the multiplex PCR reads with MiXCR anew, one entry per CDR3 protein. The sample lists 89,000 or so distinct CDR3 sequences; approximately 40% were seen once. Sequenced: peripheral blood or thyroid tissue (not recorded which). The receptors here all came from a woman aged 30 to 39 with Graves' hyperthyroidism.

This chain links TRBV20-1 with TRBJ1-2; D is uncertain. Germline assignment: CDR1 DFQATT and CDR2 SNEGSKA (reference sequence). Trimming pared 5 bases from V and 11 bases from J, leaving 18 bases between. The CDR3 extends over 12 amino acids. The CDR3 DNA sequence: TGCAGTGCTCGCGAGGACGGAGGCAGATACACCTTC. It translates to CSAREDGGRYTF.

This clonotype was detected a few times. The DNA of the CDR3 is TGTGCCAGCAGCACTCGGCGTGGGGCGAGCACAGATACGCAGTATTTT. Translating gives CASSTRRGASTDTQYF. This chain connects TRBV5-8 to TRBJ2-3, with D possibly TRBD1 on 5 matching bases. V dropped 4 bases and J dropped 0 bases, with 15 bases sitting between them. Looked up from germline, CDR1 is SGHTS and CDR2 is YDEGEE. The CDR3 is 16 residues long.

This chain links TRBV12-3 or TRBV12-4 with TRBJ2-7, with 14 bases fitting TRBD2. The V and J ends lost 4 bases and 4 bases, in that order; junction bases with no gene match: 9. The CDR3 is 17 residues long. The CDR3 coding sequence is TGTGCCAGCAGTTACGGACAGGGGACTAGCGGGAGTTACGAGCAGTACTTC. As protein: CASSYGQGTSGSYEQYF.

There are many counts of this clonotype. This rearrangement joins TRBV7-2 to TRBJ2-3; TRBD2 aligns across 8 bases. Germline values: CDR1 SGHTA, CDR2 FQGNSA. Trimming cost V 5 bases and J 4 bases; bases outside gene matches: 8. This CDR3 spans 15 amino acids. This CDR3 is CASSTLAGMADTQYF. In nucleotides, the CDR3 is TGTGCCAGCAGCACCTTAGCGGGAATGGCAGATACGCAGTATTTT.

On this clonotype itself: An end of the junction differs from the germline gene, which may be a read error. The chain links TRBV5-1 to TRBJ2-7; 9 bases align to TRBD1. The CDR3 has 16 residues. CDR1 is SGHRS and CDR2 is YFSETQ in the germline V gene. As DNA, the CDR3 is TGTGCCAGCAGCTTGAACGGACAGGGGTCTACCTACGAGCAGTACTTC. Amino acid sequence: CASSLNGQGSTYEQYF.

V usage is TRBV7-3 and J usage is TRBJ1-6, with 8 bases aligning to TRBD1. CDR1 is SGHTA, CDR2 FQGTGA, per germline. Unmatched junction bases numbered 9, after V lost 1 base and J lost 10 bases. The CDR3 extends over 16 amino acids. CDR3 bases: TGTGCCAGCAGCTTAAGGCCCGCAGGGGGCGAATCACCCCTCCACTTT. Encoded protein: CASSLRPAGGESPLHF.

The chain joins TRBV2 to TRBJ1-2; D unclear. CDR1 and CDR2 (germline): SNHLY, FYNNEI. V dropped 5 bases and J dropped 8 bases, with 12 bases sitting between them. This CDR3 region has 12 residues. The CDR3 reads CASSTAGRGYTF. As DNA, the CDR3 is TGTGCCAGCAGTACGGCTGGACGGGGCTACACCTTC. Drawing the rest from reference TRBV2 and TRBJ1-2, the complete variable domain is EPEVTQTPSHQVTQMGQEVILRCVPISNHLYFYWYRQILGQKVEFLVSFYNNEISEKSEIFDDQFSVERPDGSNFTLKIRSTKLEDSAMYFCASSTAGRGYTFGSGTRLTVV.

This clonotype was seen a few times. The chain employs TRBV15 and TRBJ1-1; no clear D. The CDR3 runs to 15 residues. Trimming left V 1 base short and J 8 bases short, with 17 bases between. The germline V gene encodes CDR1 LNHNV and CDR2 YYDKDF (reference sequence). This chain's CDR3 is CATSRGPAGRYEAFF. Written as DNA, the CDR3 is TGTGCCACCAGCAGAGGTCCAGCGGGGAGATACGAAGCTTTCTTT.

This clonotype was picked up many times. The chain joins TRBV4-1 to TRBJ2-7; 9 bases are shared with TRBD2. V lost 2 bases, J lost 3 bases, and 8 bases stayed unmatched. The V gene's germline CDR1 is MGHRA and CDR2 YSYEKL. CDR3 size: 16 residues. DNA of the CDR3: TGCGCCAGCAGCCAAAAACTAGCGGGTAACTACTACGAGCAGTACTTC. Translated, it gives CASSQKLAGNYYEQYF.

Notes on this clonotype: Sequence at one end of the junction differs from germline and may be a read error. This chain uses TRBV20-1 with TRBJ2-7, with 8 positions matching TRBD2. The germline V gene encodes CDR1 DFQATT and CDR2 SNEGSKA (reference sequence). The CDR3 is 13 residues long. This CDR3 reads CSARFGAGEEQYF. DNA for the CDR3: TGCAGTGCTAGGTTTGGAGCGGGAGAGGAGCAGTACTTT.

This clonotype was detected only a few times. V gene TRBV28 combines with J gene TRBJ1-5; no clear D gene. The CDR3 length is 15 residues. The germline gives CDR1 MDHEN, CDR2 SYDVKM. V lost 8 bases and J lost 4, with 18 bases in between. The chain's CDR3 is CASVLSDGLNQPQHF. Here the CDR3 DNA reads TGTGCCAGCGTACTTTCGGACGGTCTAAATCAGCCCCAGCATTTT.

A remark on this clonotype: Given a much more abundant clone one base away, this may be a read error. This chain connects TRBV3-1 to TRBJ2-7; D could derive from TRBD1 or TRBD2 (5 bases each). The CDR3 runs to 16 residues. Deletions cut 1 base from V and 5 bases from J, with 18 bases between. The germline gives CDR1 LGHDT, CDR2 YNNKEL (reference sequence). The DNA of the CDR3 is TGTGCCAGCAGCCAAGCGTCCGGGGCCAACCCTCACGAGCAGTACTTC. As protein: CASSQASGANPHEQYF.

This clonotype was recorded only once. The chain joins TRBV7-8 to TRBJ1-2; tentative D call: TRBD1 (6 bases). Germline-derived CDR1 and CDR2 are SGHVS and FQNEAQ. The V end was cut by 5 bases, the J end by 6 bases, with 19 bases between. The CDR3 has 15 residues. CDR3: CASSPPGRGGNGYTF. Written as DNA, the CDR3 is TGTGCCAGCAGCCCTCCGGGGCGAGGGGGAAATGGCTACACCTTC.

This rearrangement joins TRBV27 to TRBJ2-7; D uncertain. This CDR3 is 13 amino acids long. V lost 2 bases and J lost 2, with 7 bases in between. From germline, CDR1 is MNHEY and CDR2 SMNVEV (reference sequence). The CDR3, as DNA: TGTGCCAGCAGTTTACACTCCCCCTACGAGCAGTACTTC. The encoded protein is CASSLHSPYEQYF.

The table lists this clonotype with a count of one. This sequence joins TRBV7-2 and TRBJ1-3, with unresolved D. CDR3 length equals 15 residues. The germline V gene has CDR1 SGHTA and CDR2 FQGNSA. Trimming shortened V by 5 bases and J by 2 bases, and 13 bases separated the two germline ends. CDR3 coding DNA: TGTGCCAGCAGCCCAGCCCGGGTACCTGGAAACACCATATATTTT. This encodes CASSPARVPGNTIYF.

The V gene is TRBV12-3 or TRBV12-4, the J gene TRBJ2-7, with 10 bases identical to TRBD2. The V gene end was trimmed by 6 bases and the J gene end by 7 bases; junction bases not matched to a gene: 9. CDR3 size: 14 residues. This CDR3 reads CASSSLAGAGEQYF. The CDR3 nucleotides read TGTGCCAGCAGCTCTCTAGCGGGAGCGGGTGAGCAGTACTTC.

This clonotype has at least ten counts. This chain connects TRBV6-5 to TRBJ2-7, with a tentative D call TRBD1 (5 bases). Germline CDR1 and CDR2: MNHEY and SVGAGI. The CDR3 contains 16 residues. V gave up 0 bases and J gave up 5 bases, with 17 bases separating them. The CDR3 is CASSYSSAGRSHEQYF. The CDR3 DNA follows: TGTGCCAGCAGTTACTCGAGCGCAGGGCGTAGTCACGAGCAGTACTTC.

This clonotype occurred many times. The chain combines TRBV7-8 with TRBJ2-7; no clear D gene. The V gene lost 1 base and the J gene lost 7 bases, with 17 bases spanning the gap. Germline-derived CDR1 and CDR2 are SGHVS and FQNEAQ. The CDR3 is made up of 15 amino acids. The CDR3 bases are TGTGCCAGCAGCTTAGGACTTGGGGTAGGCCCTGAGCAGTACTTC. Amino acids: CASSLGLGVGPEQYF.

This clonotype was recorded at least ten times. This chain joins TRBV7-9 and TRBJ2-2; 9 bases map to TRBD2. Per germline, CDR1 SEHNR and CDR2 FQNEAQ (reference sequence). V was clipped by 3 bases and J by 3 bases; unmatched bases: 2. The CDR3 loop spans 15 amino acids. The DNA for the CDR3 is TGTGCCAGCAGCTTTAGCGGGAGTGACACCGGGGAGCTGTTTTTT. Its protein product is CASSFSGSDTGELFF.

This clonotype occurred many times. The V and J genes are TRBV20-1 and TRBJ1-1; no firm D call. V was trimmed by 0 bases and J by 0 bases, leaving 14 bases between them. This CDR3 spans 16 amino acids. Germline CDR1 DFQATT, CDR2 SNEGSKA (reference sequence). The DNA of the CDR3 is TGCAGTGCTAGAGATCTTGGAGGGCGAGTGAACACTGAAGCTTTCTTT. Its protein product is CSARDLGGRVNTEAFF.

The chain uses TRBV15 and TRBJ1-2; a weak D match, TRBD1 (5 bases). This CDR3 region has 16 residues. The germline V gene has CDR1 LNHNV and CDR2 YYDKDF (reference sequence). Trimming shortened V by 2 bases and J by 2 bases, and 15 bases separated the two germline ends. This CDR3 reads CATSRPSGLQNYGYTF. The CDR3 DNA follows: TGTGCCACCAGCAGACCGTCGGGACTCCAGAACTATGGCTACACCTTC.

This clonotype has a count of ten or more. The rearrangement links TRBV6-5 to TRBJ2-7, with D tentatively TRBD1 (6 bases). Germline V gene lookup returns CDR1 MNHEY and CDR2 SVGAGI. CDR3 length equals 16 residues. V was trimmed by 6 bases and J by 0 bases, leaving 18 bases between them. The CDR3 spells CASRVGGARGSYEQYF. The CDR3 DNA is TGTGCCAGCAGGGTTGGGGGCGCACGTGGCTCCTACGAGCAGTACTTC.

This clonotype was seen ten or more times. The J gene is TRBJ1-1, the V gene TRBV7-2; weak D call: TRBD1 (6 bases). CDR3 length equals 15 residues. Germline lookup yields CDR1 SGHTA and CDR2 FQGNSA. Deletions cut 0 bases from V and 3 bases from J, with 11 bases between. The CDR3 DNA reads TGTGCCAGCAGCTTAGCTGGGGGGGCGGACACTGAAGCTTTCTTT. It codes for CASSLAGGADTEAFF.

The chain couples TRBV30 to TRBJ2-1; TRBD1 might be the D (5 bases). Trimming took off 8 bases at V and 10 bases at J, with 18 bases between the two ends. Germline V gene lookup returns CDR1 GTSNPN and CDR2 SVGIG (reference sequence). This CDR3 comprises 12 residues. The CDR3 reads CASSVPGNEQFF. CDR3 DNA: TGTGCCAGCAGTGTACCAGGGAACGAGCAGTTCTTC.

This clonotype was counted between two and nine times. This chain joins TRBV5-1 and TRBJ2-3; D unclear. The CDR3 is 14 amino acids. V lost 6 bases and J lost 4, with 15 bases in between. Germline CDR1 reads SGHRS; CDR2 reads YFSETQ. The DNA of the CDR3 is TGCGCCAGCACCTCGGGCTCAACGCCAGATACGCAGTATTTT. Amino acids: CASTSGSTPDTQYF. Full variable domain (missing parts from reference TRBV5-1 and TRBJ2-3): KAGVTQTPRYLIKTRGQQVTLSCSPISGHRSVSWYQQTPGQGLQFLFEYFSETQRNKGNFPGRFSGRQFSNSRSEMNVSTLELGDSALYLCASTSGSTPDTQYFGPGTRLTVL.

With regard to this clonotype: A read error may explain this, as a much larger clone is one base away. The chain employs TRBV15 and TRBJ2-3; D call uncertain. This CDR3 is 15 amino acids long. Germline V gene data show CDR1 as LNHNV and CDR2 as YYDKDF (reference sequence). The CDR3 region has the DNA TGTGCCACCAGCAGAGTTAAGGGAAGCACAGATACGCAGTGTTTT. As protein: CATSRVKGSTDTQCF.